A selection of T cell receptor beta chains follows, all from one sample in a study of cytomegalovirus exposure and HLA in healthy donors. TCRdb's copy holds only in-frame clones and misses some; the assay was immunoSEQ multiplex PCR. The repertoire holds around 150,000 clones, with roughly 62% as singletons. Sequences were obtained from PBMCs. The receptors originated from a man between 60 and 75 years old in good health and CMV-seronegative. CDR3s include the opening cysteine and the closing phenylalanine or tryptophan. The D gene is left open where the match is weak. Clone sizes are given selectively: once, few, many, or a class where the clone is expanded.

d_gene | j_gene | abundance | v_gene | CDR3aa | CDR3nt
- | TRBJ2-3 | - | TRBV30 | CAATLRPDTQYF | TGTGCCGCCACTCTGCGGCCCGATACGCAGTATTTT
TRBD2 | TRBJ2-7 | - | TRBV28 | CASSPGTTETNEQYF | TGTGCCAGCAGCCCCGGGACTACGGAGACTAACGAGCAGTACTTC
TRBD1 | TRBJ1-1 | - | TRBV2 | CANNRQGTVNTEAFF | TGTGCCAACAACCGACAGGGGACTGTGAACACTGAAGCTTTCTTT
- | TRBJ2-1 | - | TRBV6-5 | CASSSGLRQFF | TGTGCCAGCAGTTCGGGACTGCGTCAGTTCTTC
- | TRBJ1-4 | - | TRBV7-9 | CASSLQGSSLNEKLFF | TGTGCCAGCAGCTTACAGGGCTCCTCGCTGAATGAAAAACTGTTTTTT
- | TRBJ2-2 | - | TRBV5-4 | CASSTSRNTGELFF | TGTGCCAGCAGCACCTCGAGGAACACCGGGGAGCTGTTTTTT
- | TRBJ2-7 | - | TRBV7-9 | CASSLEEASAIDYEQYF | TGTGCCAGCAGCTTAGAGGAGGCTAGCGCCATCGACTACGAGCAGTACTTC
- | TRBJ2-7 | - | TRBV27 | CASSSPGGPGGEQYF | TGTGCCAGCAGTTCCCCCGGGGGGCCGGGTGGCGAGCAGTACTTC
TRBD2 | TRBJ2-5 | medium-sized | TRBV4-3 | CASSQTTSGREETQYF | TGCGCCAGCAGCCAGACGACTAGCGGGAGGGAAGAGACCCAGTACTTC
- | TRBJ2-1 | - | TRBV4-3 | CASSWDWETYNEQFF | TGCGCCAGCAGCTGGGACTGGGAAACCTACAATGAGCAGTTCTTC
- | TRBJ1-5 | - | TRBV30 | CAWRAGVSNQPQHF | TGTGCCTGGAGGGCAGGGGTTAGCAATCAGCCCCAGCATTTT
TRBD2 | TRBJ2-1 | - | TRBV7-2 | CASSLISGRVRNEQFF | TGTGCCAGCAGCTTAATCAGCGGGAGGGTCCGTAATGAGCAGTTCTTC
TRBD2 | TRBJ2-3 | - | TRBV28 | CASSFSGRGTDTQYF | TGTGCCAGCAGTTTTAGCGGGAGAGGCACAGATACGCAGTATTTT
TRBD2 | TRBJ2-3 | once | TRBV11-2 | CASSQTASGRGTDTQYF | TGTGCCAGCAGCCAGACGGCTAGCGGGAGGGGAACAGATACGCAGTATTTT
- | TRBJ1-1 | - | TRBV14 | CASSPQLNTEAFF | TGTGCCAGCAGCCCCCAGTTGAACACTGAAGCTTTCTTT
TRBD1 | TRBJ1-1 | - | TRBV27 | CASRDRTIAFF | TGTGCCAGCAGGGACAGGACGATCGCTTTCTTT
- | TRBJ2-3 | - | TRBV6-5 | CASSHRTSTDTQYF | TGTGCCAGCAGTCACCGGACTAGCACAGATACGCAGTATTTT
- | TRBJ2-1 | - | TRBV7-9 | CASSLSYGRGHEQFF | TGTGCCAGCAGCTTATCCTATGGCAGGGGACATGAGCAGTTCTTC
- | TRBJ2-1 | - | TRBV19 | CASSQGLAGFLHEQFF | TGTGCCAGTAGCCAGGGTCTCGCGGGATTTTTACATGAGCAGTTCTTC
- | TRBJ1-4 | - | TRBV19 | CASSAGRIPNEKLFF | TGTGCCAGTAGTGCGGGGAGGATTCCTAATGAAAAACTGTTTTTT
TRBD1 | TRBJ2-7 | few | TRBV2 | CASSVERGTGGYEQYF | TGTGCCAGCAGTGTGGAAAGGGGGACAGGGGGCTACGAGCAGTACTTC
TRBD1 | TRBJ1-4 | - | TRBV5-4 | CASTVGQREKLFF | TGTGCCAGCACCGTGGGACAGCGGGAAAAACTGTTTTTT
- | TRBJ2-2 | - | TRBV9 | CASSSQGNTGELFF | TGTGCCAGCAGCTCACAGGGGAACACCGGGGAGCTGTTTTTT
- | TRBJ2-7 | - | TRBV7-2 | CASSRTGYEQYF | TGTGCCAGCAGCCGAACGGGGTACGAGCAGTACTTC
- | TRBJ2-3 | - | TRBV7-8 | CAILPGSPSTDTQYF | TGTGCCATCTTGCCGGGGAGCCCTAGCACAGATACGCAGTATTTT
- | TRBJ2-2 | - | TRBV9 | CASSVDDSLNTGELFF | TGTGCCAGCAGCGTCGATGACAGCCTGAACACCGGGGAGCTGTTTTTT
- | TRBJ2-7 | - | TRBV6-5 | CASSPGRGYSYEQYF | TGTGCCAGCAGTCCCGGTAGGGGTTACTCCTACGAGCAGTACTTC
TRBD1 | TRBJ1-2 | - | TRBV5-1 | CASSLGEAGTGAGYTF | TGCGCCAGCAGCTTGGGGGAAGCCGGGACAGGGGCTGGCTACACCTTC
- | TRBJ2-7 | - | TRBV14 | CASAKVGSFNEQYF | TGTGCCAGCGCCAAGGTCGGGAGCTTCAACGAGCAGTACTTC
- | TRBJ2-7 | - | TRBV28 | CASGAAVPPEQYF | TGTGCCAGCGGGGCGGCCGTCCCCCCCGAGCAGTACTTC
TRBD2 | TRBJ2-2 | few | TRBV19 | CASSVAGGGGELFF | TGTGCCAGTAGTGTAGCGGGAGGCGGCGGGGAGCTGTTTTTT
- | TRBJ2-7 | - | TRBV7-2 | CASSPSRKLYEQYF | TGTGCCAGCAGCCCCTCACGCAAGCTCTACGAGCAGTACTTC
TRBD1 | TRBJ1-2 | - | TRBV30 | CAGQDRAYGYTF | TGTGCCGGGCAAGACAGGGCCTATGGCTACACCTTC
TRBD1 | TRBJ1-1 | few | TRBV29-1 | CSVRQGAPTEAFF | TGCAGCGTTCGACAGGGGGCGCCCACTGAAGCTTTCTTT
- | TRBJ2-3 | - | TRBV7-9 | CASSSFRQITDTQYF | TGTGCCAGCAGCTCCTTTAGACAGATCACAGATACGCAGTATTTT
- | TRBJ1-6 | once | TRBV30 | CAWSLENYSPLHF | TGTGCCTGGAGTTTAGAAAATTATTCACCCCTCCACTTT
- | TRBJ1-4 | once | TRBV19 | CASTRDIHEKLFF | TGTGCCAGTACCCGGGACATCCATGAAAAACTGTTTTTT
TRBD1 | TRBJ1-5 | - | TRBV6-6 | CASRTSGTASNQPQHF | TGTGCCAGCAGGACCTCCGGGACAGCGAGCAATCAGCCCCAGCATTTT
TRBD1 | TRBJ2-5 | - | TRBV5-4 | CASSSGKDRAQETQYF | TGTGCCAGCAGCTCGGGGAAAGACAGGGCCCAAGAGACCCAGTACTTC
- | TRBJ1-3 | once | TRBV7-2 | CASSLALTDSGNTIYF | TGTGCCAGCAGCTTAGCGCTAACAGACTCTGGAAACACCATATATTTT